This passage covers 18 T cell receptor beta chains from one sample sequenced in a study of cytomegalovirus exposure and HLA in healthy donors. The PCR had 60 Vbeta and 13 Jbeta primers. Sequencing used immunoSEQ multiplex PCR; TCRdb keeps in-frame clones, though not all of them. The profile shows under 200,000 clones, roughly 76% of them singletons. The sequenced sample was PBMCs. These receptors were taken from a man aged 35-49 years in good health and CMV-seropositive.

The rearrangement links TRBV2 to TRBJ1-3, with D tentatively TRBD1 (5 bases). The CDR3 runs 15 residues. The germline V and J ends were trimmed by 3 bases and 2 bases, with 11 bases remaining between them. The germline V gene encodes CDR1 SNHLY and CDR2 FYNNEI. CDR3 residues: CASSEQGGAGNTIYF. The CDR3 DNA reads TGTGCCAGCAGTGAGCAGGGAGGGGCTGGAAACACCATATATTTT. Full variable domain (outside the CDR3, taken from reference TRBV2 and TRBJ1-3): EPEVTQTPSHQVTQMGQEVILRCVPISNHLYFYWYRQILGQKVEFLVSFYNNEISEKSEIFDDQFSVERPDGSNFTLKIRSTKLEDSAMYFCASSEQGGAGNTIYFGEGSWLTVV.

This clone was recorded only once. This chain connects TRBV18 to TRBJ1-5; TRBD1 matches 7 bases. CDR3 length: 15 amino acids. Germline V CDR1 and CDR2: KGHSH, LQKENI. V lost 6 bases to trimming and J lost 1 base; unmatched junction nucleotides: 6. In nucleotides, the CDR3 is TGTGCCAGCTCCTACAGGGGCGGGAGCAATCAGCCCCAGCATTTT. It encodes CASSYRGGSNQPQHF.

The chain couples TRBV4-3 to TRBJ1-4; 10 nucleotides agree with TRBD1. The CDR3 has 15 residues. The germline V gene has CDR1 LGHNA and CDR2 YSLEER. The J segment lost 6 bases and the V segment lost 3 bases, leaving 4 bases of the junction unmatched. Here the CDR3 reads CASSQTGTGDEKLFF. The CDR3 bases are TGCGCCAGCAGCCAGACCGGGACAGGGGATGAAAAACTGTTTTTT.

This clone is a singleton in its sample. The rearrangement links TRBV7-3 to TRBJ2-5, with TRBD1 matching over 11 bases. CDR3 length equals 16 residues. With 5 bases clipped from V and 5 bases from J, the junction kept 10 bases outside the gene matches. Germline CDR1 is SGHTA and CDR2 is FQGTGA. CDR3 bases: TGTGCCAGCAGCACAACTGGGGACAGGGGGAGGGAGACCCAGTACTTC. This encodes CASSTTGDRGRETQYF.

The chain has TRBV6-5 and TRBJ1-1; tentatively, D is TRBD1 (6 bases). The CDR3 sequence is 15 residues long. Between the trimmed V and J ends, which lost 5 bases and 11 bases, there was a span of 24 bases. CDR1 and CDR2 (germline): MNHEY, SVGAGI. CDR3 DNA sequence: TGTGCCAGCAGTCCCCTAACCGTGGGGGGGGCGCGTGCTTTCTTT. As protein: CASSPLTVGGARAFF.

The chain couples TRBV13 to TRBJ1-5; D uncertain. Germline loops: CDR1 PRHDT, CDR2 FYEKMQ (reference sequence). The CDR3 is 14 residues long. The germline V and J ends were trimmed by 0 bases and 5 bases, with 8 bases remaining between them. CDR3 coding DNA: TGTGCCAGCAGCTTAGGACGGCTAGATCAGCCCCAGCATTTT. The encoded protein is CASSLGRLDQPQHF.

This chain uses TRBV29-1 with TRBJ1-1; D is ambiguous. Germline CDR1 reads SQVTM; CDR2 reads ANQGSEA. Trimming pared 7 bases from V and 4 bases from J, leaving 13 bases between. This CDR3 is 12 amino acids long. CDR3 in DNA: TGCAGCGGCGTTGAGGGAATCACTGAAGCTTTCTTT. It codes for CSGVEGITEAFF.

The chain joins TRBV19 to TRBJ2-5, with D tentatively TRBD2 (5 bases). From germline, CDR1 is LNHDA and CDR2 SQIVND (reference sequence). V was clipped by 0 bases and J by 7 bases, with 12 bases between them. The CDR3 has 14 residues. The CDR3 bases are TGTGCCAGTAGTATAGATCACCCGGGGAGGACCCAGTACTTC. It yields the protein CASSIDHPGRTQYF.

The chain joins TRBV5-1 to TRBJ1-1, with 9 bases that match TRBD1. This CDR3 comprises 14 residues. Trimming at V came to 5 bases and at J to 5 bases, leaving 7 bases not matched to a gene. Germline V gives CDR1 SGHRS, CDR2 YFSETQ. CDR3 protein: CASRPGQGLTEAFF. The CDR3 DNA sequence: TGCGCCAGCAGGCCGGGACAGGGTTTAACTGAAGCTTTCTTT. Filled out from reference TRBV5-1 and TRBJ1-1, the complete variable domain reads KAGVTQTPRYLIKTRGQQVTLSCSPISGHRSVSWYQQTPGQGLQFLFEYFSETQRNKGNFPGRFSGRQFSNSRSEMNVSTLELGDSALYLCASRPGQGLTEAFFGQGTRLTVV.

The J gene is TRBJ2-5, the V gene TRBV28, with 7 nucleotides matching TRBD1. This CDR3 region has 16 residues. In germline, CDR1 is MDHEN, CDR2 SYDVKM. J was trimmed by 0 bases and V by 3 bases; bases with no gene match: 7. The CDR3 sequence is CASSFGQAGYQETQYF. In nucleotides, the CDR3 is TGTGCCAGCAGTTTCGGACAGGCTGGTTACCAAGAGACCCAGTACTTC.

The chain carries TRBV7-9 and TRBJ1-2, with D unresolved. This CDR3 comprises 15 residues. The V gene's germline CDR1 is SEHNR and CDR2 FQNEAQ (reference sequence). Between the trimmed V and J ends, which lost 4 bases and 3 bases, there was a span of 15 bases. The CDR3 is CASSSDATGDYGYTF. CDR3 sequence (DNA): TGTGCCAGCAGCTCCGACGCTACGGGAGACTATGGCTACACCTTC.

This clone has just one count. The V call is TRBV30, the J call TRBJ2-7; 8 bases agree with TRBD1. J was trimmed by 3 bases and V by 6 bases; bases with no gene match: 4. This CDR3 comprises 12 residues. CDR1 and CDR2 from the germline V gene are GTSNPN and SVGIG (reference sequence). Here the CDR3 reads CACGTGGYEQYF. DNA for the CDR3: TGTGCCTGTGGGACAGGCGGCTACGAGCAGTACTTC.

CDR3 DNA: TGTGCCAGCAGGACACGACTAGCGGGGGGGCTGAGGAATGAGCAGTTCTTC. Translation: CASRTRLAGGLRNEQFF. V and J are TRBV7-2 and TRBJ2-1; TRBD2 aligns across 14 bases. V trimming: 6 bases; J trimming: 7 bases; junction bases outside the gene matches: 11. The CDR3 loop spans 17 amino acids. Per germline, CDR1 SGHTA and CDR2 FQGNSA.

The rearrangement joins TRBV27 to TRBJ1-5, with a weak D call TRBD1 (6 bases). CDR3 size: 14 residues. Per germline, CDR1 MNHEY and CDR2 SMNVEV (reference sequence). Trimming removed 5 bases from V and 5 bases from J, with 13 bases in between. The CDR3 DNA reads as TGTGCCAGCAGTCCTCCAGGGGCTCATCAGCCCCAGCATTTT. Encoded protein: CASSPPGAHQPQHF.

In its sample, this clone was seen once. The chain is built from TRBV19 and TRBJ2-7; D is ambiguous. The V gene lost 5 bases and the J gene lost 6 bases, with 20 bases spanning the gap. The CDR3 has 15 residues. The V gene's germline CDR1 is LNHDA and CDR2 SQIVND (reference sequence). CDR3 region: CASSALSGTGPEQYF. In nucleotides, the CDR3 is TGTGCCAGTAGTGCCCTCTCAGGAACCGGCCCCGAGCAGTACTTC.

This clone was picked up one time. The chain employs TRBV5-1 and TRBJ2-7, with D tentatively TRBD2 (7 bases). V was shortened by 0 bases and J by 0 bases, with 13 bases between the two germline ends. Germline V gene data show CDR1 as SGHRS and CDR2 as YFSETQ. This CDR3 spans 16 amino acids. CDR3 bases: TGCGCCAGCAGCTTGGTCCGGGGGGCGCTCTCCTACGAGCAGTACTTC. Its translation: CASSLVRGALSYEQYF.

The CDR3 reads CASSPTTPGNTIYF. The CDR3 bases are TGTGCCAGTAGTCCAACAACGCCTGGAAACACCATATATTTT. This chain links TRBV19 with TRBJ1-3; unclear D gene. CDR1 is LNHDA, CDR2 SQIVND, per germline (reference sequence). The CDR3 has 14 amino acids. V lost 5 bases to trimming and J lost 2 bases, with 10 bases between them.

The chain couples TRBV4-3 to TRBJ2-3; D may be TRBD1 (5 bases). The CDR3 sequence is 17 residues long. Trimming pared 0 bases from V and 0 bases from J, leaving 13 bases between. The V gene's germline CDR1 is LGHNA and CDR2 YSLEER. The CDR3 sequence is CASSQETGTPSTDTQYF. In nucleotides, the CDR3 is TGCGCCAGCAGCCAAGAAACAGGAACTCCTAGCACAGATACGCAGTATTTT.